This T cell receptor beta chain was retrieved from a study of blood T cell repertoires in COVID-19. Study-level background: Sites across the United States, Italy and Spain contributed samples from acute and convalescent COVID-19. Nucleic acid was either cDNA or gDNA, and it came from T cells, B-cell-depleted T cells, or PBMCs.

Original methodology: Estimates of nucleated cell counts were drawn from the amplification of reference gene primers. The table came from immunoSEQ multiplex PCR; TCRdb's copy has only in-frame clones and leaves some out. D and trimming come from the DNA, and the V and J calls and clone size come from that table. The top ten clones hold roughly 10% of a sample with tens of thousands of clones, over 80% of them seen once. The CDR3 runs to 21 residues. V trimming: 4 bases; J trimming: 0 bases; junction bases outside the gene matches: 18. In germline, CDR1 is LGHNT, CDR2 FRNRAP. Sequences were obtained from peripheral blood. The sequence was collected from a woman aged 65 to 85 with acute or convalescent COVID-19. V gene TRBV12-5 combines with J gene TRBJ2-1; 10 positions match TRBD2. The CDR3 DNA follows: TGTGCTAGTGGTTATTATATCCGAAAGACTAGCGGGCTGCGCTCCTACAATGAGCAGTTCTTC. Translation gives CASGYYIRKTSGLRSYNEQFF.